A selection of T cell receptor beta chains follows, all from one sample in a study of T-cell reconstitution after alpha-beta-depleted transplantation in children. TCRdb redid the calling of the PCR reads with MiXCR, one entry per CDR3 protein. The sample has about 980,000 distinct CDR3 sequences; about 26% are singletons. Sequences were derived from PBMCs, mostly from graft donor cells, sampled 360 days after TCRalphabeta/CD19-depleted stem cell transplant. These receptors originate from a boy younger than two who had a stem cell transplant for SCID, so the T cells may come from the graft donor. The CDR3 runs from the conserved cysteine through the conserved F or W. Fields, in order: J gene, V gene, D gene, clone size, CDR3 protein, CDR3 DNA. D genes are given only for firm matches. Not every row has a clone size; where given, it reads once, few, many or a size class.

J gene: TRBJ1-3
V gene: TRBV5-1
D gene: -
clone size: -
CDR3 protein: CASSLIGTEVGTGSGNTIYF
CDR3 DNA: TGCGCCAGCAGCTTGATTGGGACTGAGGTCGGAACCGGCTCTGGAAACACCATATATTTT

J gene: TRBJ1-2
V gene: TRBV20-1
D gene: -
clone size: -
CDR3 protein: CSARDATEIYGYTF
CDR3 DNA: TGCAGTGCTAGAGATGCGACAGAAATTTATGGCTACACCTTC

J gene: TRBJ1-1
V gene: TRBV5-6
D gene: -
clone size: -
CDR3 protein: CASSFDPRNTEAFF
CDR3 DNA: TGTGCCAGCAGCTTCGATCCCCGGAACACTGAAGCTTTCTTT

J gene: TRBJ1-2
V gene: TRBV7-2
D gene: TRBD1
clone size: -
CDR3 protein: CASSTTGGYGYTF
CDR3 DNA: TGTGCCAGCAGCACTACAGGGGGCTATGGCTACACCTTC

J gene: TRBJ2-2
V gene: TRBV5-1
D gene: TRBD1
clone size: few
CDR3 protein: CASSLGPGGARTGELFF
CDR3 DNA: TGCGCCAGCAGCTTGGGGCCAGGGGGCGCTAGGACCGGGGAGCTGTTTTTT

J gene: TRBJ2-7
V gene: TRBV3-1
D gene: -
clone size: -
CDR3 protein: CASSLRAKYEQYF
CDR3 DNA: TGTGCCAGCAGCCTGCGGGCTAAGTACGAGCAGTACTTC

J gene: TRBJ2-3
V gene: TRBV11-2
D gene: -
clone size: few
CDR3 protein: CASSLDPDWGRTRKITDTQYF
CDR3 DNA: TGTGCCAGCAGCTTAGATCCGGATTGGGGACGAACTCGAAAAATCACAGATACGCAGTATTTT

J gene: TRBJ1-1
V gene: TRBV13
D gene: -
clone size: few
CDR3 protein: CASSPQGWMNTEAFF
CDR3 DNA: TGTGCCAGCAGCCCCCAGGGTTGGATGAACACTGAAGCTTTCTTT

J gene: TRBJ1-1
V gene: TRBV21-1
D gene: -
clone size: -
CDR3 protein: CASSKQGQNTEAFF
CDR3 DNA: TGTGCCAGCAGCAAACAGGGGCAGAACACTGAAGCTTTCTTT

J gene: TRBJ2-7
V gene: TRBV9
D gene: TRBD2
clone size: few
CDR3 protein: CASSATSGAYEQYF
CDR3 DNA: TGTGCCAGCAGCGCCACTAGCGGAGCGTACGAGCAGTACTTC

J gene: TRBJ2-1
V gene: TRBV27
D gene: TRBD2
clone size: -
CDR3 protein: CASSLSVLAGPSNEQFF
CDR3 DNA: TGTGCCAGCAGTTTATCGGTACTAGCGGGGCCTAGCAATGAGCAGTTCTTC

J gene: TRBJ1-2
V gene: TRBV29-1
D gene: TRBD1
clone size: once
CDR3 protein: CSPPTGGKPNYGYTF
CDR3 DNA: TGCAGCCCACCGACAGGGGGAAAGCCTAACTATGGCTACACCTTC

J gene: TRBJ2-6
V gene: TRBV19
D gene: -
clone size: -
CDR3 protein: CASSVKSSGANVLTF
CDR3 DNA: TGTGCCAGTAGTGTCAAGAGCTCTGGGGCCAACGTCCTGACTTTC

J gene: TRBJ2-1
V gene: TRBV5-1
D gene: -
clone size: once
CDR3 protein: CASSLGLSQFF
CDR3 DNA: TGCGCCAGCAGCTTAGGTTTGTCTCAGTTCTTC

J gene: TRBJ2-2
V gene: TRBV4-2
D gene: -
clone size: few
CDR3 protein: CASSHRKGRGELFF
CDR3 DNA: TGTGCCAGCAGCCACCGAAAAGGTCGGGGGGAGCTGTTTTTT

J gene: TRBJ2-4
V gene: TRBV6-5
D gene: TRBD1
clone size: -
CDR3 protein: CASSWDRENIQYF
CDR3 DNA: TGTGCCAGCAGTTGGGACAGGGAAAACATTCAGTACTTC

J gene: TRBJ2-7
V gene: TRBV12-3/TRBV12-4
D gene: TRBD1
clone size: few
CDR3 protein: CASSLGQAYYEQYF
CDR3 DNA: TGTGCCAGCAGCCTGGGACAGGCTTACTACGAGCAGTACTTC

J gene: TRBJ2-7
V gene: TRBV29-1
D gene: -
clone size: few
CDR3 protein: CSVDDSYEQYF
CDR3 DNA: TGCAGCGTCGATGATTCCTACGAGCAGTACTTC

J gene: TRBJ2-7
V gene: TRBV20-1
D gene: -
clone size: -
CDR3 protein: CSASWGPNEQYF
CDR3 DNA: TGCAGTGCTAGTTGGGGGCCCAACGAGCAGTACTTC